The rows below give T cell receptor beta chains drawn from one sample of a study of beta chain features in type 1 diabetes. TCRdb's copy holds only in-frame clones and misses some; the assay was immunoSEQ multiplex PCR. In the table there are 600,000 to 700,000 clones, roughly an eighth of which are singletons. The sequenced sample was naive CD4+ T cells from blood. The source is a man aged 30 to 39 with type 1 diabetes. The CDR3 runs from the conserved cysteine through the conserved F or W. A D gene is named only where the DNA matches it firmly. The size of a clone is reported for some rows only, either as once, few or many, or as a class for expanded clones.

-,TRBJ2-3,-,TRBV28,TGTGCCAGCAGTTTTTCAGATACGCAGTATTTT,CASSFSDTQYF
-,TRBJ2-5,-,TRBV7-9,TGTGCCAGCAGCCAAGGGAACGGGTTTCAAGAGACCCAGTACTTC,CASSQGNGFQETQYF
TRBD2,TRBJ2-5,few,TRBV6-5,TGTGCCAGCAGTTACGGAGCGGGGGGGCTGGAGACCCAGTACTTC,CASSYGAGGLETQYF
-,TRBJ1-5,few,TRBV19,TGTGCCAGTAGTCTCCCTACAGGATTACAACAGCCCCAGCATTTT,CASSLPTGLQQPQHF
TRBD1,TRBJ1-2,few,TRBV28,TGTGCCAGCAGTTCTCCGGGACAGGGCGGCTATGGCTACACCTTC,CASSSPGQGGYGYTF
-,TRBJ2-2,few,TRBV4-3,TGCGCCAGCAGCCCAGGGAATGGTCATCTCACCGGGGAGCTGTTTTTT,CASSPGNGHLTGELFF
-,TRBJ1-5,few,TRBV25-1,TGTGCCAGCAGTGAATTTGGGTTGGATAGCAATCAGCCCCAGCATTTT,CASSEFGLDSNQPQHF
TRBD1,TRBJ1-2,-,TRBV9,TGTGCCAGCAGCGACGGCCGGGACAGGGGCTATGGCTACACCTTC,CASSDGRDRGYGYTF
TRBD1,TRBJ1-1,-,TRBV13,TGTGCCAGCAGTTCCGGACAGGGCGGCACTGAAGCTTTCTTT,CASSSGQGGTEAFF
TRBD1,TRBJ1-5,-,TRBV10-3,TGTGCCATCAGTGGACAGGGGGGCTACAATCAGCCCCAGCATTTT,CAISGQGGYNQPQHF
-,TRBJ1-2,-,TRBV25-1,TGTGCCAGCAGTGATCGGTCACGGAACTATGGCTACACCTTC,CASSDRSRNYGYTF
-,TRBJ2-5,-,TRBV9,TGTGCCAGCAGCGTAGCTCAGGGCGGCGAGACCCAGTACTTC,CASSVAQGGETQYF
-,TRBJ1-3,-,TRBV7-2,TGTGCCAGCAGCTTAGGACAGGGAAACACCATATATTTT,CASSLGQGNTIYF
-,TRBJ2-5,few,TRBV10-3,TGTGCCATCAGCATAGGGCAGCAAGAGACCCAGTACTTC,CAISIGQQETQYF
TRBD1,TRBJ2-7,-,TRBV10-3,TGTGCCATCGGGGACAGGGTTTTTGGCGAGCAGTACTTC,CAIGDRVFGEQYF
-,TRBJ2-1,few,TRBV30,TGTGCCTGGATACTACAGGGCCAACTCTACAATGAGCAGTTCTTC,CAWILQGQLYNEQFF
-,TRBJ2-3,-,TRBV6-6,TGTGCCAGCGGGAATAGGGGAACTGCCCCAGATACGCAGTATTTT,CASGNRGTAPDTQYF
TRBD2,TRBJ2-2,-,TRBV5-1,TGCGCCAGCAGCGCACCGGGACTAGAAGGCACCGGGGAGCTGTTTTTT,CASSAPGLEGTGELFF
-,TRBJ2-5,-,TRBV29-1,TGCAGCGTGGATTCGGGGCCACAAGAGACCCAGTACTTC,CSVDSGPQETQYF
-,TRBJ2-2,-,TRBV5-1,TGCGCCAGCAGCTTGGGTATAGTCTCGAACACCGGGGAGCTGTTTTTT,CASSLGIVSNTGELFF
-,TRBJ2-1,few,TRBV6-5,TGTGCCAGCAGCTTAGCGGCAAGCTCCTACAATGAGCAGTTCTTC,CASSLAASSYNEQFF
TRBD1,TRBJ2-7,-,TRBV28,TGTGCCAGCAGCGGATCGACAGGGATCGGGTACGAGCAGTACTTC,CASSGSTGIGYEQYF
TRBD1,TRBJ2-1,-,TRBV7-9,TGTGCCAGCAGCTTAGAGGACAGGTCCTACAATGAGCAGTTCTTC,CASSLEDRSYNEQFF
-,TRBJ1-2,-,TRBV29-1,TGCAGCGGCGATCCCCCTGGGGACTATGGCTACACCTTC,CSGDPPGDYGYTF
-,TRBJ2-4,few,TRBV27,TGTGCCAGCAGACCCCCGGGTGTGAACATTCAGTACTTC,CASRPPGVNIQYF
-,TRBJ1-2,-,TRBV7-2,TGTGCCAGCAGCTTAGTATTCCGGACCTATGGCTACACCTTC,CASSLVFRTYGYTF
-,TRBJ2-3,-,TRBV7-9,TGTGCCAGCAGCTTAACCACCGGCACAGATACGCAGTATTTT,CASSLTTGTDTQYF
-,TRBJ2-5,few,TRBV19,TGTGCCAGTAGTATTCGGCAGGACCAAGAGACCCAGTACTTC,CASSIRQDQETQYF
TRBD1,TRBJ2-5,few,TRBV27,TGTGCCAGCAGTCCGCGGACAGGCCAAGAGACCCAGTACTTC,CASSPRTGQETQYF
TRBD1,TRBJ1-2,-,TRBV4-3,TGCGCCAGCAGCCAAGCAACAGGGGGCGTCGGCTACACCTTC,CASSQATGGVGYTF
TRBD1,TRBJ1-2,-,TRBV7-9,TGTGCCAGCAGCTTTGGGACAGGACCCTATGGCTACACCTTC,CASSFGTGPYGYTF
-,TRBJ1-6,-,TRBV5-5,TGTGCCAGCAGCTTGGAGTCAGGAGGGACACCCCTCCACTTT,CASSLESGGTPLHF
-,TRBJ2-5,-,TRBV7-9,TGTGCCAGCAGCTTAGGCAGGGGACTACAAGAGACCCAGTACTTC,CASSLGRGLQETQYF
-,TRBJ2-3,-,TRBV28,TGTGCCAGCAGTTTTACTAGATACGCAGATACGCAGTATTTT,CASSFTRYADTQYF
-,TRBJ2-7,few,TRBV5-1,TGCGCCAGCAGCCAAAGTTCTCAGGGGGGCTCCTACGAGCAGTACTTC,CASSQSSQGGSYEQYF
-,TRBJ1-4,-,TRBV28,TGTGCCAGCAGCCAAATATTCTCAGGGGTCATTTTT,CASSQIFSGVIF
-,TRBJ2-7,-,TRBV11-2,TGTGCCAGCAGCTTCGGCCCGGGACCCTACGAGCAGTACTTC,CASSFGPGPYEQYF
TRBD1,TRBJ1-5,-,TRBV7-2,TGTGCCAGCAGCTTAGCGGGACAGAGCAATCAGCCCCAGCATTTT,CASSLAGQSNQPQHF
TRBD1,TRBJ1-6,few,TRBV9,TGTGCCAGCAGCGGCCTAACAGGGGGTTCACCCCTCCACTTT,CASSGLTGGSPLHF
TRBD2,TRBJ2-1,-,TRBV7-9,TGTGCCAGCTCCTTGCGGGGGGCCGGTTTATACAATGAGCAGTTCTTC,CASSLRGAGLYNEQFF
TRBD2,TRBJ2-1,few,TRBV30,TGTGCCTGGAACCGGGGGGGAACAGATGAGCAGTTCTTC,CAWNRGGTDEQFF
TRBD2,TRBJ2-3,-,TRBV7-9,TGTGCCAGCAGCTTAGGAGCTAGCGGGGTTCTCACAGATACGCAGTATTTT,CASSLGASGVLTDTQYF
-,TRBJ2-5,-,TRBV6-5,TGTGCCAGCAGCCGGGGACAGGTAGCGGGCACCCAGTACTTC,CASSRGQVAGTQYF
-,TRBJ2-7,few,TRBV28,TGTGCCAGCTCTGGGCTCACCTACGAGCAGTACTTC,CASSGLTYEQYF
TRBD1,TRBJ1-2,few,TRBV19,TGTGCCAGTACCCTATACGGTTCGACAGGGTCGTACGGCTACACCTTC,CASTLYGSTGSYGYTF
TRBD1,TRBJ2-6,few,TRBV10-3,TGTGCCATCAGTGAGTCGATTGTACAGGGGGGATTGGCCAACGTCCTGACTTTC,CAISESIVQGGLANVLTF
-,TRBJ2-2,few,TRBV19,TGTGCCAGTAGTAACACATACACCGGGGAGCTGTTTTTT,CASSNTYTGELFF
-,TRBJ2-5,few,TRBV5-1,TGCGCCAGCAGCTGGCGACAGCAAGAGACCCAGTACTTC,CASSWRQQETQYF
-,TRBJ1-2,few,TRBV28,TGTGCCAGCAGTTCGACAGGTGACCCAAACTATGGCTACACCTTC,CASSSTGDPNYGYTF
TRBD2,TRBJ2-1,-,TRBV2,TGTGCCAGCAGCGGGGACTACGGCTCCTACAATGAGCAGTTCTTC,CASSGDYGSYNEQFF
-,TRBJ2-1,few,TRBV9,TGTGCCAGCAGCTGGGGGGTTTACAATGAGCAGTTCTTC,CASSWGVYNEQFF
-,TRBJ1-2,-,TRBV4-3,TGCGCCAGCAGCCAAGTCCAAATCGCTAACTATGGCTACACCTTC,CASSQVQIANYGYTF
-,TRBJ1-3,few,TRBV5-1,TGCGCCAGCAGCCCCTCCAACAGAGACTCTGGAAACACCATATATTTT,CASSPSNRDSGNTIYF
TRBD1,TRBJ2-7,few,TRBV6-1,TGTGCCAGCAGTGAACAGGGGGCGACTAACGAGCAGTACTTC,CASSEQGATNEQYF
TRBD1,TRBJ2-5,-,TRBV30,TGTGCCTGGAGTGTTTCAGGGGGCCAAGAGACCCAGTACTTC,CAWSVSGGQETQYF